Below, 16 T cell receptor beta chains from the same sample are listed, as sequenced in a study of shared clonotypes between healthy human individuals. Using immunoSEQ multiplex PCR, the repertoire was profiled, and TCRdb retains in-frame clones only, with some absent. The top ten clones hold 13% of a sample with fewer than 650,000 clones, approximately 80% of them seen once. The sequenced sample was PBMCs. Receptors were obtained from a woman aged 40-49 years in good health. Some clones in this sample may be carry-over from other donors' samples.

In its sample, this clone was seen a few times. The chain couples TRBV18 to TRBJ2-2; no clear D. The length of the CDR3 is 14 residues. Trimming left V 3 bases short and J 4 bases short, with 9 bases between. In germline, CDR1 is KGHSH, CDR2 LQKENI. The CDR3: CASSPAGSTGELFF. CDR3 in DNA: TGTGCCAGCTCACCGGCAGGCAGCACCGGGGAGCTGTTTTTT.

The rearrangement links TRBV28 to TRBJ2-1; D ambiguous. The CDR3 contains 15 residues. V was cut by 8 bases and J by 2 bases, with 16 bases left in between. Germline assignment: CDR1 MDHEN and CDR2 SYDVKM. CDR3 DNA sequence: TGTGCCAGCCATGGATGGGTAGGGACCTACAATGAGCAGTTCTTC. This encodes CASHGWVGTYNEQFF. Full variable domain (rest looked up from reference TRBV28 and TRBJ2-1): DVKVTQSSRYLVKRTGEKVFLECVQDMDHENMFWYRQDPGLGLRLIYFSYDVKMKEKGDIPEGYSVSREKKERFSLILESASTNQTSMYLCASHGWVGTYNEQFFGPGTRLTVL.

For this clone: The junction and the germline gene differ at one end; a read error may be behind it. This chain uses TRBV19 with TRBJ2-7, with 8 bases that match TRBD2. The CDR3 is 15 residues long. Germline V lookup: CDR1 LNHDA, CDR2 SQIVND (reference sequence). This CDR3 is CASSIGAGGPCERYF. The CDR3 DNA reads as TGTGCCAGTAGTATTGGGGCGGGAGGCCCCTGCGAGCGGTACTTC.

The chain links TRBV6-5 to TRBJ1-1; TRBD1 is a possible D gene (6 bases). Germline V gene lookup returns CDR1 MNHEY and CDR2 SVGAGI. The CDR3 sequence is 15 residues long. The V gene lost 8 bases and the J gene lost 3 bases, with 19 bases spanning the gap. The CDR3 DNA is TGTGCCAGCTCCCCCGGGGGGAACAGGGACACTGAAGCTTTCTTT. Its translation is CASSPGGNRDTEAFF.

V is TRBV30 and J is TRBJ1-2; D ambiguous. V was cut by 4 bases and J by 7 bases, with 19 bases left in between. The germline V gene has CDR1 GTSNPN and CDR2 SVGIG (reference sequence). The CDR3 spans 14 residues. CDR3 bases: TGTGCCTGGAACCAACAGAGTTCTCCTGTTGGCTACACCTTC. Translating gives CAWNQQSSPVGYTF.

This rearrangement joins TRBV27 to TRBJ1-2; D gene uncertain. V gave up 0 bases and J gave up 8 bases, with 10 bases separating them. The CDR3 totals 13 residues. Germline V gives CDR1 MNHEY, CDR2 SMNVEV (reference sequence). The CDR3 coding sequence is TGTGCCAGCAGTTTATCAAGATCGTACGGCTACACCTTC. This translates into CASSLSRSYGYTF.

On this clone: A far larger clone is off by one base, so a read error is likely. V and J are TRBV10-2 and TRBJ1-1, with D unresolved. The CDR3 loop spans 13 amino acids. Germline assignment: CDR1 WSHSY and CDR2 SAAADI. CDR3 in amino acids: CASSRAVNAEASF. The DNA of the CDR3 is TGCGCCAGCAGTCGGGCAGTCAACGCTGAAGCTTCCTTT.

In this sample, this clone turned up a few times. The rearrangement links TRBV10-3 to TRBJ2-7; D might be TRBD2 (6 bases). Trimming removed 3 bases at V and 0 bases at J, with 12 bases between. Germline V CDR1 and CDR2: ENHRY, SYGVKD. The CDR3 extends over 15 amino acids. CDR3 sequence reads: CAISESGLASYEQYF. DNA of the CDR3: TGTGCCATCAGTGAATCGGGACTGGCCTCCTACGAGCAGTACTTC.

CDR3: CASSPNDRGKFTEQFF. CDR3 bases: TGTGCCAGTAGCCCGAACGACAGGGGAAAGTTTACTGAGCAGTTCTTC. The rearrangement links TRBV19 to TRBJ2-1; 8 bases fit TRBD1. The junction had 16 bases not matched to a gene; V was cut back by 6 bases and J by 9 bases. The germline gives CDR1 LNHDA, CDR2 SQIVND (reference sequence). This CDR3 region has 16 residues.

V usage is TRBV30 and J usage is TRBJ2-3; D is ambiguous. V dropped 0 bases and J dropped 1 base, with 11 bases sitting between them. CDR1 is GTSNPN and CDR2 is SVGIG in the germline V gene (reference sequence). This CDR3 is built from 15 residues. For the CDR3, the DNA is TGTGCCTGGAGTGTAAGTGCTCACCGCACAGATACGCAGTATTTT. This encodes CAWSVSAHRTDTQYF.

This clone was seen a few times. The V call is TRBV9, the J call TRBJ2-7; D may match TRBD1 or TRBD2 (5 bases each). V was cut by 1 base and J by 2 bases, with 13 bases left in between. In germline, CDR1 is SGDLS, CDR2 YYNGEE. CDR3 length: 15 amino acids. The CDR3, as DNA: TGTGCCAGCAGCGTAAGCTCCGGGGCCCCCTACGAGCAGTACTTC. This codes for CASSVSSGAPYEQYF.

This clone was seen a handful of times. CDR3 amino acids: CAISSQGGSTEAFF. The DNA for the CDR3 is TGTGCCATCAGCTCACAGGGCGGGAGCACTGAAGCTTTCTTT. V and J are TRBV10-3 and TRBJ1-1, with a tentative D call TRBD1 (6 bases). The CDR3 is made up of 14 amino acids. Per the germline V gene, CDR1 is ENHRY and CDR2 is SYGVKD. The V gene lost 6 bases and the J gene lost 4 bases, with 15 bases spanning the gap.

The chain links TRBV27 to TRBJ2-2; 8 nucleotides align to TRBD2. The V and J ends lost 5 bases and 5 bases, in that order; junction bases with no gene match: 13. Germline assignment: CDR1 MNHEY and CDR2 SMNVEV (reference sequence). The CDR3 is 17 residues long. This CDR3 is CASSLDPGTRRTGELFF. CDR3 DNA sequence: TGTGCCAGCAGTCTTGATCCCGGGACTAGAAGAACCGGGGAGCTGTTTTTT.

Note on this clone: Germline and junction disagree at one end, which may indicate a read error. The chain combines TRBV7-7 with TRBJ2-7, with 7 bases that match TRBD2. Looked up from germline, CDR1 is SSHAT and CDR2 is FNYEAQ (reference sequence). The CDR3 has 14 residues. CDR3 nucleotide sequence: TGTGCTAGCAGCCCGGGGGGAACGGAAGGCGAGCAGTACTTC. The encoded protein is CASSPGGTEGEQYF.

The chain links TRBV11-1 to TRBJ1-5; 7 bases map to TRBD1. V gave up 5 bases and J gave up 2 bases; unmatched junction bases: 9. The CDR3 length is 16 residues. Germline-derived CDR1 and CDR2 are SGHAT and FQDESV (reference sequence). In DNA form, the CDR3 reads TGTGCCAGCAGCCGTCCCCGCGACAGGGGCAATCAGCCCCAGCATTTT. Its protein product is CASSRPRDRGNQPQHF.

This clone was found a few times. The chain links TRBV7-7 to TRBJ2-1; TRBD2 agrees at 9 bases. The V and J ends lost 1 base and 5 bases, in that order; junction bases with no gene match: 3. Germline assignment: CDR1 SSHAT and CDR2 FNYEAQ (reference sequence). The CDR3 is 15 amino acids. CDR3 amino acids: CASSLGLADNNEQFF. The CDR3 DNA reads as TGTGCCAGCAGCTTAGGACTAGCGGACAACAATGAGCAGTTCTTC.